The rows below give T cell receptor beta chains drawn from one sample of a study of shared clonotypes between healthy human individuals. Sequencing used immunoSEQ multiplex PCR; TCRdb keeps in-frame clones, though not all of them. The sample includes about 2.5 million clones, approximately 90% of them seen just once. Sample: naive CD4+ T cells from PBMCs. The receptors shown here come from a young man in good health. Some clones in this sample may be carry-over from other donors' samples. Each CDR3 is given with its conserved first and last residue. D genes are given only for firm matches. Where a row states a size, it is once, few, many or the class of an expanded clone; other rows omit it.

TRBJ2-2,NA,TRBV7-9,TRBD1,TGTGCCAGCAGCTTAGCACAGGGGACCGGGGAGCTGTTTTTT,CASSLAQGTGELFF
TRBJ2-3,NA,TRBV19,TRBD2,TGTGCCAGTAGTATAGTTCCGGCGGGAGCCACAGATACGCAGTATTTT,CASSIVPAGATDTQYF
TRBJ2-7,once,TRBV5-1,TRBD2,TGCGCCAGCAGCTACCTAGCGGGAGGGCCTGGGGAGCAGTACTTC,CASSYLAGGPGEQYF
TRBJ2-1,NA,TRBV7-2,NA,TGTGCCAGCAGCGGAGGCGGGGGCAAGACCTACAATGAGCAGTTCTTC,CASSGGGGKTYNEQFF
TRBJ2-1,NA,TRBV5-1,TRBD1,TGCGCCAGCAGCCCCCGGGGACAGGGGAGGATGCATGCCATGAAGCAGTTCTTC,CASSPRGQGRMHAMKQFF
TRBJ1-2,NA,TRBV28,TRBD1,TGTGCCAGCAGTCTTTCTCTCTGGACAGGGGGAGGTGGCTACACCTTC,CASSLSLWTGGGGYTF
TRBJ2-7,once,TRBV6-1,TRBD2,TGTGCCAGCAGTGTTGATTGGGCAGGGAGGGCCTACGAGCAGTACTTC,CASSVDWAGRAYEQYF
TRBJ2-7,once,TRBV4-1,NA,TGCGCCAGCAGCCAAGAGTGGCAGGGGATAGGGTTTAGGAACGAGCAGTACTTC,CASSQEWQGIGFRNEQYF
TRBJ2-7,NA,TRBV6-5,TRBD1,TGTGCCAGCAGACGGGGACAGGGAGGATCCTACGAGCAGTACTTC,CASRRGQGGSYEQYF
TRBJ1-1,NA,TRBV25-1,NA,TGTGCCAGCAGCGGCAACAGGGCTGAAGCTTTCTTT,CASSGNRAEAFF
TRBJ2-7,NA,TRBV19,TRBD1,TGTGCCAGTAGTCGGACAGGGAATTACGAGCAGTACTTC,CASSRTGNYEQYF
TRBJ1-1,few,TRBV5-1,NA,TGCGCCAGCAGCTTGGGTTTGAACACTGAAGCTTTCTTT,CASSLGLNTEAFF
TRBJ1-2,NA,TRBV7-8,NA,TGTGCCAGCAGTTTCGGATATGGCTATGGCTACACCTTC,CASSFGYGYGYTF
TRBJ1-5,once,TRBV2,TRBD1,TGTGCCAGCAGGCGGGACAGGGTGAGACAGCCCCAGCATTTT,CASRRDRVRQPQHF
TRBJ2-7,NA,TRBV10-3,NA,TGTGCCATCAGTGGCCAGGGGAGCGACGAGCAGTACTTC,CAISGQGSDEQYF
TRBJ2-3,NA,TRBV7-8,TRBD1,TGTGCCAGCAGCAAAGCAGGGGGAGGCACAGATACGCAGTATTTT,CASSKAGGGTDTQYF
TRBJ1-1,NA,TRBV5-6,NA,TGTGCCAGCAGCCGGGGGGAGGGACGGCCGAACACTGAAGCTTTCTTT,CASSRGEGRPNTEAFF
TRBJ2-7,NA,TRBV19,NA,TGTGCCAGTAGTATAGAGGCAGGGGTCTACGAGCAGTACTTC,CASSIEAGVYEQYF
TRBJ2-7,NA,TRBV20-1,NA,TGCAGTGCTAGAAGGGACGAGCAGTACTTC,CSARRDEQYF
TRBJ2-7,once,TRBV5-4,TRBD1,TGTGCCAGCAGCAGATCCGGGACAGGGTCCTACGAGCAGTACTTC,CASSRSGTGSYEQYF
TRBJ2-7,NA,TRBV19,TRBD1,TGTGCCAGTAGTATCCTTAGGGGGCTGGGAAGGGAGCAGTACTTC,CASSILRGLGREQYF